The following is a T cell receptor beta chain sequence with its context. Antigen: not known. Clinicians diagnosed patients from clinical symptoms, serum thyroxine and TRAb, thyroid ultrasound and orbital computed tomography. The source of the sample is a study of T cells in Graves' hyperthyroidism and ophthalmopathy. Overall study findings and caveats: A 13 V-J model separated ophthalmopathy from stable hyperthyroidism.

RNA transcripts yielded amplified TCR beta CDR3 regions. The TCR CDR3 first-round RT-PCR relied on the HTBI primer set. TCRdb recomputed calls from the multiplex PCR reads with MiXCR, one row per CDR3 protein. The data show under 650,000 distinct CDR3 sequences, 15% to 20% seen once. Per the germline V gene, CDR1 is MNHEY and CDR2 is SMNVEV (reference sequence). Between the trimmed V and J ends, which lost 0 bases and 3 bases, there was a span of 12 bases. CDR3 size: 16 residues. The genes are TRBV27 and TRBJ1-5, with a tentative D call TRBD1 (5 bases). Material: blood. The origin of this receptor is a woman in her twenties or thirties with Graves' hyperthyroidism. In DNA form, the CDR3 reads TGTGCCAGCAGTTTATCATGGGGGTCGGTCAATCAGCCCCAGCATTTT. Translating gives CASSLSWGSVNQPQHF.